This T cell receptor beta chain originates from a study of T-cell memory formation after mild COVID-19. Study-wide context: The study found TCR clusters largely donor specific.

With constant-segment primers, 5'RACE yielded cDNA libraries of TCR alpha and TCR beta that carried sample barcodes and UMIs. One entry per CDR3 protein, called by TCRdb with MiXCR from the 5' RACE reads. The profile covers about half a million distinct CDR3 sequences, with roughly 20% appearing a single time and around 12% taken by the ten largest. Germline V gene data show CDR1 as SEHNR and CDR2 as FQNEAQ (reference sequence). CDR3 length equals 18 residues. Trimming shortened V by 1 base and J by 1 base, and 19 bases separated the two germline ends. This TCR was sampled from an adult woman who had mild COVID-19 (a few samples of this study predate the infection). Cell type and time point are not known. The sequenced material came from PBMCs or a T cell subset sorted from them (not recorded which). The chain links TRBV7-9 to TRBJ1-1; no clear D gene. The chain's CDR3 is CASSLVRWPPLRNTEAFF. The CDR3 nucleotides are TGTGCCAGCAGCTTAGTCCGGTGGCCCCCTCTACGGAACACTGAAGCTTTCTTT.